This TCR beta chain was recovered during a study of shared clonotypes between healthy human individuals. Study findings and constraints: The naive CD4 repertoires of a handful of donors were compared, and roughly 5.1% of clonotypes were shared.

This clone came up once. As yet, its antigen is unknown. The CDR3 spans 14 residues. The germline gives CDR1 SGHVS, CDR2 FQNEAQ. The V segment lost 3 bases and the J segment 4 bases; nucleotides outside the gene matches: 1. None of the donors, who were healthy HIV-negative adults, had recently had acute infections or vaccinations. Partitioning of CD4+ cells yielded a CD45RA+ naive subset and a CD45RA-negative memory subset. Deep was the level at which the assay was run. Some clones are missing from TCRdb's copy, which holds only in-frame ones; the method was immunoSEQ multiplex PCR. The table records 2,500,000 or so clones, 93% of them present only once.

V usage is TRBV7-8 and J usage is TRBJ2-3; TRBD1 matches at 10 bases. This TCR was recovered from a young man in good health. Some clones in this sample may be carry-over from other donors' samples. The sample consisted of naive CD4+ T cells from PBMCs. Subset meaning: CD45RA+ positively selected. Written as DNA, the CDR3 is TGTGCCAGCAGCTTCGGACAGGGGGCAGATACGCAGTATTTT. It is translated as CASSFGQGADTQYF.